These 27 T cell receptor beta chains were all obtained from the same sample, sequenced in a study of T cells in Graves' hyperthyroidism and ophthalmopathy. TCR beta CDR3 regions were amplified from RNA. TCR CDR3 underwent first-round RT-PCR with the HTBI primer set. TCRdb passed the multiplex PCR reads through MiXCR, listing each CDR3 protein once. The table shows a few hundred thousand distinct CDR3 sequences, with approximately 14% occurring only once. The specimen was blood. These receptors were taken from a woman in her 30s with Graves' hyperthyroidism.

Worth noting for this clonotype: A single base separates this from a much larger clone, so it may be a read error. The J gene is TRBJ1-5, the V gene TRBV28, with D maybe TRBD1 (6 bases). The CDR3 consists of 15 residues. V was pared by 8 bases and J by 7 bases, with 21 bases between. Germline-derived CDR1 and CDR2 are MDHEN and SYDVKM. The CDR3 region has the DNA TGTGCCAGCGGCATTCCACGGGGGGCTGGGCAGCCCCAGCATTTT. Translating gives CASGIPRGAGQPQHF.

The chain uses TRBV4-1 and TRBJ2-7, with D possibly TRBD2 on 6 matching bases. Germline V gene data show CDR1 as MGHRA and CDR2 as YSYEKL. The CDR3 is made up of 15 amino acids. Between the trimmed V and J ends, which lost 1 base and 2 bases, there was a span of 12 bases. The CDR3 protein is CASSQGLGGAYEQYF. CDR3 DNA sequence: TGCGCCAGCAGCCAAGGGCTAGGAGGGGCCTACGAGCAGTACTTC.

This clonotype was counted many times. This chain links TRBV30 with TRBJ2-2, with no clear D. Germline V gives CDR1 GTSNPN, CDR2 SVGIG (reference sequence). CDR3 size: 12 residues. V lost 0 bases and J 5 bases, leaving 4 bases between the germline ends. The CDR3 DNA is TGTGCCTGGAGTGTACAGACCGGGGAGCTGTTTTTT. Encoded protein: CAWSVQTGELFF. Based on the CDR3 plus reference TRBV30 and TRBJ2-2, the full variable domain is SQTIHQWPATLVQPVGSPLSLECTVEGTSNPNLYWYRQAAGRGLQLLFYSVGIGQISSEVPQNLSASRPQDRQFILSSKKLLLSDSGFYLCAWSVQTGELFFGEGSRLTVL.

Ten or more counts support this clonotype. The chain employs TRBV12-3 or TRBV12-4 and TRBJ2-1, with 7 bases aligning to TRBD2. This CDR3 is 15 amino acids long. The J segment lost 3 bases and the V segment lost 6 bases, leaving 8 bases of the junction unmatched. The CDR3 loop is CASSPRVAGYNEQFF. Written as DNA, the CDR3 is TGTGCCAGCAGCCCCCGGGTAGCGGGCTACAATGAGCAGTTCTTC.

This clonotype has ten or more counts. The chain links TRBV6-1 to TRBJ2-7, with a weak D call TRBD2 (6 bases). CDR1 and CDR2 (germline): MNHNS, SASEGT. The CDR3 is made up of 16 amino acids. The V end was cut by 0 bases, the J end by 0 bases, with 12 bases between. CDR3 sequence reads: CASSEAPGELSYEQYF. CDR3 nucleotide sequence: TGTGCCAGCAGTGAAGCCCCGGGGGAGCTCTCCTACGAGCAGTACTTC.

The chain has TRBV7-9 and TRBJ1-6; D is perhaps TRBD1 (5 bases). V lost 5 bases and J lost 2, with 13 bases in between. The CDR3 is 16 amino acids. The V gene's germline CDR1 is SEHNR and CDR2 FQNEAQ (reference sequence). CDR3 sequence: CASSPPGGTYNSPLHF. The CDR3 DNA reads TGTGCCAGCAGCCCCCCTGGGGGAACCTATAATTCACCCCTCCACTTT.

CDR3 nucleotides: TGTGCCACGAGGGTGGTCTGGTATGAAAAACTGTTTTTT. Translating gives CATRVVWYEKLFF. This chain joins TRBV24-1 and TRBJ1-4; D is ambiguous. CDR1 KGHDR and CDR2 SFDVKD come from the germline V gene. This CDR3 has 13 residues. The germline V and J ends were trimmed by 10 bases and 6 bases, with 14 bases remaining between them.

At least ten counts were recorded for this clonotype. The chain couples TRBV7-2 to TRBJ1-6; no clear D. The germline CDR1 and CDR2 sequences are SGHTA and FQGNSA. The CDR3 consists of 12 residues. Trimming removed 1 base at V and 8 bases at J, with 3 bases between. This CDR3 is CASSLVHSPLHF. The CDR3 nucleotides read TGTGCCAGCAGCTTAGTACATTCACCCCTCCACTTT.

This chain uses TRBV9 with TRBJ1-2, with D possibly being TRBD1 (6 bases). Germline loops: CDR1 SGDLS, CDR2 YYNGEE. The length of the CDR3 is 14 residues. Trimming cost V 0 bases and J 7 bases, with 13 bases left between them. CDR3 DNA sequence: TGTGCCAGCAGCGTAGATCGGGGGCCGGGTGGCTACACCTTC. Its translation: CASSVDRGPGGYTF. Full variable domain (missing parts from reference TRBV9 and TRBJ1-2): DSGVTQTPKHLITATGQRVTLRCSPRSGDLSVYWYQQSLDQGLQFLIQYYNGEERAKGNILERFSAQQFPDLHSELNLSSLELGDSALYFCASSVDRGPGGYTFGSGTRLTVV.

In its sample, this clonotype was seen many times. The CDR3 loop reads CASSPRQGGDTDTQYF. The CDR3 coding sequence is TGTGCCAGCAGTCCGCGACAGGGGGGGGACACAGATACGCAGTATTTT. The chain carries TRBV12-3 or TRBV12-4 and TRBJ2-3; 9 positions match TRBD1. J was trimmed by 2 bases and V by 5 bases; bases with no gene match: 8. The CDR3 has 16 residues.

This clonotype was recorded at least ten times. This rearrangement joins TRBV29-1 to TRBJ2-3; 11 bases line up with TRBD2. The CDR3 length is 16 residues. V dropped 7 bases and J dropped 2; count of bases not matched to a gene: 11. Looked up from germline, CDR1 is SQVTM and CDR2 is ANQGSEA. Here the CDR3 reads CSDLLAGEAYTDTQYF. CDR3 nucleotide sequence: TGCAGCGATCTACTAGCGGGAGAGGCCTACACAGATACGCAGTATTTT.

The rearrangement joins TRBV14 to TRBJ1-2, with D hard to call. Germline CDR1 is SGHDN and CDR2 is FVKESK. V was cut by 0 bases and J by 5 bases, with 10 bases left in between. The CDR3 totals 14 residues. The CDR3 DNA is TGTGCCAGCAGCCAAGAAGGAGGCCTTTATGGCTACACCTTC. Translated, it gives CASSQEGGLYGYTF.

This clonotype has only a few counts. The chain couples TRBV20-1 to TRBJ2-5; TRBD2 matches 10 bases. This CDR3 is built from 16 residues. CDR1 and CDR2 (germline): DFQATT, SNEGSKA (reference sequence). V lost 1 base to trimming and J lost 2 bases; unmatched junction nucleotides: 7. CDR3 protein: CSARGEREGRQETQYF. The CDR3 DNA reads as TGCAGTGCTAGAGGAGAGCGGGAGGGCCGACAAGAGACCCAGTACTTC.

Ten or more counts support this clonotype. V usage is TRBV7-9 and J usage is TRBJ2-7; 8 positions match TRBD1. Germline values: CDR1 SEHNR, CDR2 FQNEAQ (reference sequence). The CDR3 covers 14 residues. The trim removed 5 bases at V and 0 bases at J, leaving 3 bases unmatched. In DNA form, the CDR3 reads TGTGCCAGCAGCGCGACAGGGGTCTCCTACGAGCAGTACTTC. Translation gives CASSATGVSYEQYF.

Details on this clonotype: A read error may account for a junction end that differs from germline. The chain couples TRBV9 to TRBJ2-7, with 7 bases aligning to TRBD2. Germline CDR1 and CDR2: SGDLS and YYNGEE. This CDR3 comprises 15 residues. CDR3 DNA: TGTGCCAGCAGCGCCTCCGGGAGTAGCGGGCACGAGCAGCACTTC. Protein sequence: CASSASGSSGHEQHF. Full variable domain (rest looked up from reference TRBV9 and TRBJ2-7): DSGVTQTPKHLITATGQRVTLRCSPRSGDLSVYWYQQSLDQGLQFLIQYYNGEERAKGNILERFSAQQFPDLHSELNLSSLELGDSALYFCASSASGSSGHEQHFGPGTRLTVT.

This clonotype was recorded a few times. The chain links TRBV7-3 to TRBJ1-1, with D tentatively TRBD1 (5 bases). Germline CDR1 is SGHTA and CDR2 is FQGTGA. The CDR3 is 15 amino acids. Trimming removed 5 bases at V and 7 bases at J, with 20 bases between. The CDR3 spells CASSPVPGGQGEAFF. For the CDR3, the DNA is TGTGCCAGCAGCCCCGTCCCGGGGGGTCAAGGTGAAGCTTTCTTT.

This clonotype was recorded many times. The J gene is TRBJ2-1, the V gene TRBV6-5; either TRBD1 or TRBD2 may fit D (5 bases each). This CDR3 contains 17 residues. Trimming shortened V by 0 bases and J by 5 bases, and 17 bases separated the two germline ends. The germline V gene encodes CDR1 MNHEY and CDR2 SVGAGI. The CDR3 region has the DNA TGTGCCAGCAGTTACTCGATGGTTCAGGGAGAAAACAATGAGCAGTTCTTC. This gives the protein CASSYSMVQGENNEQFF.

This clonotype came up many times. The chain has TRBV6-1 and TRBJ2-1; TRBD2 matches at 10 bases. Germline loops: CDR1 MNHNS, CDR2 SASEGT. This CDR3 is 15 amino acids long. V dropped 2 bases and J dropped 6; count of bases not matched to a gene: 4. CDR3 sequence (DNA): TGTGCCAGCAGTGAAATAGCGGGAGGATCCAATGAGCAGTTCTTC. Protein: CASSEIAGGSNEQFF.

In this sample, this clonotype turned up a few times. CDR3 in amino acids: CASSPTRAHTGELFF. CDR3 in DNA: TGTGCCAGCAGTCCCACTAGGGCGCACACCGGGGAGCTGTTTTTT. The chain couples TRBV28 to TRBJ2-2; possible D gene TRBD2, 5 bases. The germline CDR1 and CDR2 sequences are MDHEN and SYDVKM. CDR3 length equals 15 residues. Deletions cut 5 bases from V and 3 bases from J, with 13 bases between.

The gene calls are TRBV29-1 and TRBJ2-5; D ambiguous. Germline V CDR1 and CDR2: SQVTM, ANQGSEA. The CDR3 has 14 amino acids. Trimming took 6 bases from V and 3 from J, leaving 17 bases between them. Here the CDR3 DNA reads TGCAGCGTAGCTCGTACCGGGCGAGAAGAGACCCAGTACTTC. Its protein is CSVARTGREETQYF.

Many counts were recorded for this clonotype. CDR3 nucleotides: TGTGCCAGCAGTCCGTGGACTAGCGGAAACACAGATACGCAGTATTTT. Translated: CASSPWTSGNTDTQYF. The chain has TRBV27 and TRBJ2-3, with TRBD2 matching over 10 bases. Trimming cost V 5 bases and J 2 bases; bases outside gene matches: 7. CDR1 is MNHEY and CDR2 is SMNVEV in the germline V gene (reference sequence). This CDR3 contains 16 residues.

At least ten counts were recorded for this clonotype. CDR3 sequence reads: CASSVGPANTGELFF. In DNA, the CDR3 is TGTGCCAGCAGCGTAGGACCAGCGAACACCGGGGAGCTGTTTTTT. The chain is built from TRBV9 and TRBJ2-2; D ambiguous. Looked up from germline, CDR1 is SGDLS and CDR2 is YYNGEE. CDR3 size: 15 residues. Trimming pared 0 bases from V and 0 bases from J, leaving 6 bases between.

This chain joins TRBV19 and TRBJ2-1; 11 nucleotides match TRBD2. Germline CDR1 and CDR2: LNHDA and SQIVND (reference sequence). Trimming took 7 bases from V and 3 from J; bases not matched to a gene: 5. The CDR3 is 15 residues long. The CDR3 sequence: CASKLAGENYNEQFF. The CDR3 DNA follows: TGTGCCAGTAAACTAGCGGGAGAGAACTACAATGAGCAGTTCTTC.

This clonotype was seen many times. This chain uses TRBV5-1 with TRBJ2-5; the D is unclear. CDR3 length: 14 residues. From germline, CDR1 is SGHRS and CDR2 YFSETQ. The V end lost 2 bases, the J end lost 3 bases, and 11 bases lay between the germline ends. The CDR3 nucleotides read TGCGCCAGCAGCTTCCCCAGACAAGAAGAGACCCAGTACTTC. Protein product: CASSFPRQEETQYF.

This chain joins TRBV18 and TRBJ2-1, with D uncertain. The CDR3 is made up of 16 amino acids. The V end lost 1 base, the J end lost 5 bases, and 15 bases lay between the germline ends. CDR1 KGHSH and CDR2 LQKENI come from the germline V gene. The CDR3 reads CASSPLGRTIHNEQFF. DNA of the CDR3: TGTGCCAGCTCACCACTAGGCCGAACCATCCACAATGAGCAGTTCTTC.

This clonotype was seen more than once but under ten times. The chain couples TRBV12-3 or TRBV12-4 to TRBJ2-2, with D uncertain. The CDR3 contains 13 residues. V lost 5 bases, J lost 6 bases, and 10 bases lay in between. Here the CDR3 reads CASSRYYPGELFF. Here the CDR3 DNA reads TGTGCCAGCAGTCGCTATTATCCCGGGGAGCTGTTTTTT.

Details on this clonotype: A read error is possible here, since a much larger clone lies one base away. The CDR3 spells CASSYDGTSVYEQFF. The CDR3 DNA follows: TGCGCCAGCAGCTATGATGGGACTAGCGTCTACGAGCAGTTCTTC. The rearrangement links TRBV5-5 to TRBJ2-7, with TRBD2 identical over 10 bases. The J call is uncertain, as TRBJ2-1 better fits the DNA end. Germline CDR1 and CDR2: SGHKS and YYEKEE (reference sequence). This CDR3 is 15 amino acids long.